What follows are 26 T cell receptor beta chains derived from one specimen sequenced in a study of beta chain features in type 1 diabetes. Antigens of these TCRs are unknown. All of the isolated RNA was reverse transcribed, so expressed TCRB transcripts were sequenced. Assay: immunoSEQ multiplex PCR; the TCRdb copy retains only in-frame clones and omits some. The sample records hundreds of thousands of clones, around 16% being singletons. Study observations and caveats: Among all four CD4+ subsets, Type 1 diabetes patients had TCRB CDR3s that were moderately but significantly shorter.

The sequencing sample was made of naive CD4+ T cells from blood. The receptors come from a man aged 18 to 29 with type 1 diabetes.

CDR3 DNA: TGTGCCTGGAGACGGGGGGGAGATACGCAGTATTTT. Translation: CAWRRGGDTQYF. The V and J genes are TRBV30 and TRBJ2-3, with TRBD2 matching 8 bases. V was pared by 3 bases and J by 5 bases, with 1 base of the junction left unmatched. Germline CDR1 reads GTSNPN; CDR2 reads SVGIG (reference sequence). The CDR3 length is 12 residues.

This clone has just a few counts. The chain combines TRBV5-1 with TRBJ2-3; perhaps TRBD2 as D (6 bases). Deletions cut 0 bases from V and 1 base from J, with 15 bases between. CDR3 length: 17 amino acids. Germline CDR1 and CDR2: SGHRS and YFSETQ. CDR3 sequence (DNA): TGCGCCAGCAGCTTGGCCGCAGTACGCGGGGGCACAGATACGCAGTATTTT. Translated: CASSLAAVRGGTDTQYF.

This clone was picked up a small number of times. V is TRBV28 and J is TRBJ2-1; D possibly corresponds to TRBD1 (5 bases). With 7 bases removed from V and 4 bases from J, the gap between germline ends came to 11 bases. This CDR3 is 13 amino acids long. Germline CDR1 is MDHEN and CDR2 is SYDVKM. CDR3 loop: CASNRTPYNEQFF. CDR3 nucleotides: TGTGCCAGCAACCGGACACCTTACAATGAGCAGTTCTTC.

In its sample, this clone was seen a few times. J is TRBJ1-6 and V is TRBV6-5, with D possibly being TRBD1 (6 bases). Trimming left V 0 bases short and J 10 bases short, with 13 bases between. The length of the CDR3 is 15 residues. Germline lookup yields CDR1 MNHEY and CDR2 SVGAGI. CDR3 residues: CASSYSGRGGSPLHF. The CDR3 coding sequence is TGTGCCAGCAGTTACTCGGGCAGGGGTGGCTCACCCCTCCACTTT.

The chain is built from TRBV10-3 and TRBJ2-7; the match to TRBD2 covers 11 bases. V was pared by 6 bases and J by 4 bases, with 5 bases of the junction left unmatched. CDR3 length: 14 amino acids. The germline V gene encodes CDR1 ENHRY and CDR2 SYGVKD. CDR3 protein: CAISLTSGRYEQYF. For the CDR3, the DNA is TGTGCCATCAGCCTCACTAGCGGGAGATACGAGCAGTACTTC.

This clone was found a few times. The V gene is TRBV29-1, the J gene TRBJ2-1; 9 bases are shared with TRBD2. Trimming cost V 1 base and J 4 bases; bases outside gene matches: 5. This CDR3 comprises 15 residues. CDR1 is SQVTM and CDR2 is ANQGSEA in the germline V gene. CDR3 in amino acids: CSVEGSGGIYNEQFF. In DNA form, the CDR3 reads TGCAGCGTTGAAGGTAGCGGGGGTATATACAATGAGCAGTTCTTC.

This clone was found a few times. The gene calls are TRBV25-1 and TRBJ1-2; D is possibly TRBD1 (6 bases). Trimming stripped 4 bases from V and 5 bases from J, with 14 bases between. The germline V gene encodes CDR1 MGHDK and CDR2 SYGVNS. The CDR3 is made up of 14 amino acids. The CDR3 is CASSGGRERYGYTF. Here the CDR3 DNA reads TGTGCCAGCAGTGGGGGGCGGGAGAGATATGGCTACACCTTC.

This chain links TRBV11-2 with TRBJ2-6; D might be TRBD1 (6 bases). The CDR3 totals 16 residues. V was clipped by 10 bases and J by 0 bases, with 16 bases between them. Germline V gene lookup returns CDR1 SGHAT and CDR2 FQNNGV. CDR3 nucleotides: TGTGCCATATACAGGGACACCATCTCTGGGGCCAACGTCCTGACTTTC. Its protein product is CAIYRDTISGANVLTF.

The chain is built from TRBV28 and TRBJ2-1, with 10 positions matching TRBD2. Germline CDR1 reads MDHEN; CDR2 reads SYDVKM. The trim removed 4 bases at V and 4 bases at J, leaving 7 bases unmatched. This CDR3 spans 16 amino acids. CDR3 in amino acids: CASSSSNSGRYNEQFF. As DNA, the CDR3 is TGTGCCAGCAGTTCCTCCAATAGCGGGAGGTACAATGAGCAGTTCTTC.

The chain links TRBV27 to TRBJ2-5, with 8 bases that match TRBD1. Germline CDR1 MNHEY, CDR2 SMNVEV (reference sequence). The trim removed 8 bases at V and 4 bases at J, leaving 9 bases unmatched. The CDR3 has 14 residues. CDR3 sequence (DNA): TGTGCCAGCCGACGACAGGGGACGGGAGAGACCCAGTACTTC. Its translation is CASRRQGTGETQYF.

CDR3 protein: CASSQEAGYQPQHF. The CDR3, as DNA: TGCGCCAGCAGCCAAGAGGCAGGGTATCAGCCCCAGCATTTT. This rearrangement joins TRBV4-1 to TRBJ1-5, with D possibly TRBD1 on 5 matching bases. CDR3 length equals 14 residues. The ends were cut back, 0 bases at V and 5 bases at J, with 8 bases in the middle. Per the germline V gene, CDR1 is MGHRA and CDR2 is YSYEKL.

In this sample, this clone turned up a few times. The chain combines TRBV30 with TRBJ1-2; TRBD1 aligns across 11 bases. CDR1 and CDR2 (germline): GTSNPN, SVGIG (reference sequence). The CDR3 is 17 amino acids. J lost 6 bases, V lost 0 bases, and 12 bases had no gene match. CDR3 loop: CAWSVLGQGAGMDGYTF. The CDR3 DNA follows: TGTGCCTGGAGTGTACTAGGACAGGGGGCAGGAATGGATGGCTACACCTTC.

This clone has just one count. The V call is TRBV28, the J call TRBJ2-7; 8 bases align to TRBD1. J gave up 5 bases and V 6 bases, and 12 bases lay outside the gene matches. The CDR3 is 15 residues long. Germline V gives CDR1 MDHEN, CDR2 SYDVKM. In DNA form, the CDR3 reads TGTGCCAGCAGCTCGGCAGGGACAGGCGGGAACGAGCAGTACTTC. Translating gives CASSSAGTGGNEQYF.

The chain has TRBV30 and TRBJ1-4; tentative D call: TRBD1 (5 bases). V lost 2 bases and J lost 5, with 15 bases in between. The CDR3 covers 15 residues. Germline CDR1 is GTSNPN and CDR2 is SVGIG (reference sequence). The CDR3 nucleotides are TGTGCCTGGAGTTGGGGGGGATCAAGCAATGAAAAACTGTTTTTT. Amino acid sequence: CAWSWGGSSNEKLFF.

This clone was counted between two and nine times. This chain's CDR3 is CASSIRDSLDEQYF. CDR3 nucleotide sequence: TGTGCCAGCAGTATCCGGGACAGCCTGGACGAGCAGTACTTC. The chain couples TRBV28 to TRBJ2-7; 7 nucleotides agree with TRBD1. Germline CDR1 reads MDHEN; CDR2 reads SYDVKM. V gave up 5 bases and J gave up 5 bases; unmatched junction bases: 9. The CDR3 is made up of 14 amino acids.

This clone was counted between two and nine times. The chain carries TRBV5-1 and TRBJ2-3; D remains unclear. The CDR3 covers 13 residues. The V end lost 3 bases, the J end lost 1 base, and 6 bases lay between the germline ends. Germline V gene data show CDR1 as SGHRS and CDR2 as YFSETQ. The CDR3 region is CASSWPGTDTQYF. In DNA form, the CDR3 reads TGCGCCAGCAGCTGGCCCGGCACAGATACGCAGTATTTT.

This clone was recorded a few times. V and J are TRBV13 and TRBJ2-5; 11 bases match TRBD2. The CDR3 runs to 18 residues. After removal of 5 bases from V and 7 bases from J, the junction contained 18 bases not matched to a gene. Germline CDR1 and CDR2: PRHDT and FYEKMQ (reference sequence). CDR3 region: CASSKTYLTSGTTGTQYF. For the CDR3, the DNA is TGTGCCAGCAGCAAGACCTACTTGACTAGCGGGACTACGGGGACCCAGTACTTC.

In its sample, this clone was seen a few times. The V gene is TRBV9, the J gene TRBJ2-7; 10 bases map to TRBD2. From germline, CDR1 is SGDLS and CDR2 YYNGEE. CDR3 length: 17 amino acids. V dropped 4 bases and J dropped 5; count of bases not matched to a gene: 15. As DNA, the CDR3 is TGTGCCAGCAGCCCAAACCCAACTAGCGGGAAAAGAGACGAGCAGTACTTC. Its translation: CASSPNPTSGKRDEQYF.

The chain joins TRBV20-1 to TRBJ1-3; 8 nucleotides line up with TRBD1. The germline gives CDR1 DFQATT, CDR2 SNEGSKA (reference sequence). The CDR3 runs to 11 residues. The V segment lost 6 bases and the J segment 11 bases; nucleotides outside the gene matches: 6. CDR3 DNA: TGCAGTGCGCGTTCGGACAGGGCCATATATTTT. Residues: CSARSDRAIYF.

This clone came up a few times. The genes are TRBV19 and TRBJ2-7; maybe TRBD1 (5 bases). The germline V gene has CDR1 LNHDA and CDR2 SQIVND (reference sequence). V shed 4 bases and J shed 6 bases, with 13 bases lying between them. The CDR3 is made up of 13 amino acids. CDR3 in DNA: TGTGCCAGTAGTAGCAGGGTGTACGGCGAGCAGTACTTC. Its protein product is CASSSRVYGEQYF. The full variable domain, with the rest looked up from reference TRBV19 and TRBJ2-7, is DGGITQSPKYLFRKEGQNVTLSCEQNLNHDAMYWYRQDPGQGLRLIYYSQIVNDFQKGDIAEGYSVSREKKESFPLTVTSAQKNPTAFYLCASSSRVYGEQYFGPGTRLTVT.

This clone was observed a handful of times. The chain has TRBV6-6 and TRBJ1-2; D is unresolved. The germline V gene has CDR1 MNHNY and CDR2 SVGAGI (reference sequence). The CDR3 is 14 amino acids. Trimming removed 5 bases from V and 4 bases from J, with 14 bases in between. CDR3 loop: CASSTQRTLYGYTF. In nucleotides, the CDR3 is TGTGCCAGCAGTACCCAGCGGACCCTCTATGGCTACACCTTC.

CDR3 nucleotide sequence: TGTGCCAGTGGGACTAGCGGATACAATGAGCAGTTCTTC. It specifies CASGTSGYNEQFF. The rearrangement links TRBV19 to TRBJ2-1, with TRBD2 matching 11 bases. Losses at the gene ends were 8 bases for V and 4 bases for J; bases not matched to a gene: 1. Germline V gives CDR1 LNHDA, CDR2 SQIVND (reference sequence). CDR3 size: 13 residues. Filled out from reference TRBV19 and TRBJ2-1, the complete variable domain reads DGGITQSPKYLFRKEGQNVTLSCEQNLNHDAMYWYRQDPGQGLRLIYYSQIVNDFQKGDIAEGYSVSREKKESFPLTVTSAQKNPTAFYLCASGTSGYNEQFFGPGTRLTVL.

The chain recombines TRBV7-2 with TRBJ2-5; tentative D call: TRBD2 (6 bases). Germline CDR1 reads SGHTA; CDR2 reads FQGNSA. Deletions cut 3 bases from V and 2 bases from J, with 10 bases between. The CDR3 totals 14 residues. This chain's CDR3 is CASSFWRGQETQYF. The DNA of the CDR3 is TGTGCCAGCAGCTTCTGGCGGGGTCAAGAGACCCAGTACTTC.

This clone was counted between two and nine times. This rearrangement joins TRBV5-6 to TRBJ1-2, with D hard to call. V was pared by 3 bases and J by 8 bases, with 8 bases between. CDR1 is SGHDT, CDR2 YYEEEE, per germline. The CDR3 is made up of 11 amino acids. The CDR3 DNA is TGTGCCAGCAGCTACATTCTCGGCTACACCTTC. It yields the protein CASSYILGYTF.

The chain couples TRBV19 to TRBJ2-6, with 9 bases lining up with TRBD1. Germline V lookup: CDR1 LNHDA, CDR2 SQIVND (reference sequence). V lost 7 bases and J lost 0; bases outside the gene matches: 13. The CDR3 contains 19 residues. The CDR3 DNA sequence: TGTGCCAGTACTAGGCCCGGGACAGGGTCCCGCTCTGGGGCCAACGTCCTGACTTTC. Its protein is CASTRPGTGSRSGANVLTF. Complete variable domain (other parts from reference TRBV19 and TRBJ2-6): DGGITQSPKYLFRKEGQNVTLSCEQNLNHDAMYWYRQDPGQGLRLIYYSQIVNDFQKGDIAEGYSVSREKKESFPLTVTSAQKNPTAFYLCASTRPGTGSRSGANVLTFGAGSRLTVL.

This clone was counted between two and nine times. This chain connects TRBV7-2 to TRBJ2-1, with a weak D call TRBD1 (5 bases). This CDR3 spans 14 amino acids. V was trimmed by 5 bases and J by 10 bases, leaving 18 bases between them. Germline V gene sequence: CDR1 SGHTA, CDR2 FQGNSA. CDR3 sequence: CASSQRQSALEQFF. In DNA, the CDR3 is TGTGCCAGCAGCCAAAGACAGTCTGCGTTGGAGCAGTTCTTC.